This T cell receptor (beta chain) is from a study of T-cell memory formation after mild COVID-19. This clonotype was seen more than once but under ten times. Antigen: not known. Looked up from germline, CDR1 is SGHTS and CDR2 is YDEGEE. J gave up 0 bases and V 1 base, and 1 base lay outside the gene matches. CDR3 size: 15 residues. The TCR alpha and TCR beta cDNA libraries, bearing sample barcodes and UMIs, were generated by 5'RACE using constant-segment primers. From the 5' RACE reads, TCRdb called clonotypes with MiXCR, one entry per CDR3 protein. The sample has some 120,000 distinct CDR3 sequences; approximately 15% are singletons. Study-wide results and caveats: Some clones that responded turned up in pre-infection memory, which suggests that cross-reactive memory joined in. Later expanders leaned toward CD4+, whereas clones contracting from day 15 to 85 were balanced CD4/CD8.

This TCR derives from a young man who had mild COVID-19 (a few samples of this study predate the infection). Cell type and time point are not known. Sequencing was done on a sample of PBMCs or a T cell subset sorted from them (not recorded which). V and J are TRBV5-8 and TRBJ2-3, with TRBD1 identical over 8 bases. Here the CDR3 reads CASSLWTGSTDTQYF. CDR3 DNA sequence: TGTGCCAGCAGCTTGTGGACAGGGAGCACAGATACGCAGTATTTT.